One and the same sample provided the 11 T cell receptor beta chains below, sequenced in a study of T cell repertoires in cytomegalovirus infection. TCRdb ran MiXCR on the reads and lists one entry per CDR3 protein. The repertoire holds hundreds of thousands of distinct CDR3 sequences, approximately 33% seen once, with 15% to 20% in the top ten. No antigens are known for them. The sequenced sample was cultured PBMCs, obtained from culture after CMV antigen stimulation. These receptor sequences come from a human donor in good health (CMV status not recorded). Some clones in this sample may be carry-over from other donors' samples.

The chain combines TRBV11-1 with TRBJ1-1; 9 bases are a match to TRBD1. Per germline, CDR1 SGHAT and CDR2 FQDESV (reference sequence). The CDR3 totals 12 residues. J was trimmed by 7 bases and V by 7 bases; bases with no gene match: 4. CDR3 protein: CASTGQGNEAFF. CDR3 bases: TGTGCCAGCACGGGACAGGGTAATGAAGCTTTCTTT. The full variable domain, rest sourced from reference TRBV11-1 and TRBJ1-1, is EAEVAQSPRYKITEKSQAVAFWCDPISGHATLYWYRQILGQGPELLVQFQDESVVDDSQLPKDRFSAERLKGVDSTLKIQPAELGDSAMYLCASTGQGNEAFFGQGTRLTVV.

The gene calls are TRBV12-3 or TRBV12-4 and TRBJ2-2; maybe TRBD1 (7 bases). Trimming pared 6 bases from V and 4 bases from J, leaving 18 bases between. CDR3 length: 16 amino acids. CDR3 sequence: CASRPGGTGATGELFF. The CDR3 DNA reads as TGTGCCAGCAGACCAGGGGGGACGGGGGCCACCGGGGAGCTGTTTTTT.

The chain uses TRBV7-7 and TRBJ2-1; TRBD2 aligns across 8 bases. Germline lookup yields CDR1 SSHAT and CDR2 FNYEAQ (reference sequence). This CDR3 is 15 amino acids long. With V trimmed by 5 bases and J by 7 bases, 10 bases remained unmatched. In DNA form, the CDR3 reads TGTGCCAGCAGCCCGGGGACTAGGGGGAGGAATGAGCAGTTCTTC. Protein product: CASSPGTRGRNEQFF. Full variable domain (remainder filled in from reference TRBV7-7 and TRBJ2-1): GAGVSQSPRYKVTKRGQDVTLRCDPISSHATLYWYQQALGQGPEFLTYFNYEAQPDKSGLPSDRFSAERPEGSISTLTIQRTEQRDSAMYRCASSPGTRGRNEQFFGPGTRLTVL.

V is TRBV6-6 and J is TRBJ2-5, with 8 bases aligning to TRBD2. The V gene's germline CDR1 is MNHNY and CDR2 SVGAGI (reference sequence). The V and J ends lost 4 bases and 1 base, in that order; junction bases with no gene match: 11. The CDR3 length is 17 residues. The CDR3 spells CASSSTLSRGAQETQYF. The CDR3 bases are TGTGCCAGCAGTTCTACCCTTTCGCGGGGGGCCCAAGAGACCCAGTACTTC.

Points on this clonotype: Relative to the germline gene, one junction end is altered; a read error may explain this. The CDR3 bases are TGTGCCAGCAGCTTAAACCTAAACAGGGGAACTAAAGAAAAACTGTTTTTT. Its translation: CASSLNLNRGTKEKLFF. The chain recombines TRBV7-2 with TRBJ1-4, with 7 nucleotides matching TRBD1. Germline values: CDR1 SGHTA, CDR2 FQGNSA. The CDR3 totals 17 residues.

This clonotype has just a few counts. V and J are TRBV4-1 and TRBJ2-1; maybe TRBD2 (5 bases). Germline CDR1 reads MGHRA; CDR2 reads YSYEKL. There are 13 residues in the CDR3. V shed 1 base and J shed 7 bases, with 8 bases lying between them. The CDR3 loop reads CASSQGSGNEQFF. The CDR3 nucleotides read TGCGCCAGCAGCCAAGGATCGGGGAATGAGCAGTTCTTC.

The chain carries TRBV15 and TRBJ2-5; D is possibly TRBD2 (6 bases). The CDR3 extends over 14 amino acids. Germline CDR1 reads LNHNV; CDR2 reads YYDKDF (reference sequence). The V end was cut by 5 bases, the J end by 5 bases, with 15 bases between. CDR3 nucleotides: TGTGCCACCAGCCCGACTAGTTCGTTGGAGACCCAGTACTTC. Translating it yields CATSPTSSLETQYF. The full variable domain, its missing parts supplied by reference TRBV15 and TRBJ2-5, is DAMVIQNPRYQVTQFGKPVTLSCSQTLNHNVMYWYQQKSSQAPKLLFHYYDKDFNNEADTPDNFQSRRPNTSFCFLDIRSPGLGDTAMYLCATSPTSSLETQYFGPGTRLLVL.

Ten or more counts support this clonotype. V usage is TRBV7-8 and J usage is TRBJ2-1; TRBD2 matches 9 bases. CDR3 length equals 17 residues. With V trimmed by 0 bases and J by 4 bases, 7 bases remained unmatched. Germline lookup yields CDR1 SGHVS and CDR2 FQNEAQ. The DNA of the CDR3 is TGTGCCAGCAGCTTAGCGCGGGGTAGCGGGAGTTACAATGAGCAGTTCTTC. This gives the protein CASSLARGSGSYNEQFF.

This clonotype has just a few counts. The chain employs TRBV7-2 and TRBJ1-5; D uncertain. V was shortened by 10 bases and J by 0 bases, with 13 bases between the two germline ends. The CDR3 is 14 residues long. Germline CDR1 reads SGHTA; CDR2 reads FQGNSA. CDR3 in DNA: TGTGCCATCGGCGCCGGAGATAGCAATCAGCCCCAGCATTTT. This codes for CAIGAGDSNQPQHF.

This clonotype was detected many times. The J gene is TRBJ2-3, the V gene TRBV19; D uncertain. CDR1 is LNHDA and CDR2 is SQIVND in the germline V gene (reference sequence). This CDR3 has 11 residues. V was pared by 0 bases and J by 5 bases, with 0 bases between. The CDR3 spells CASSIEDTQYF. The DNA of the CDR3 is TGTGCCAGTAGTATAGAAGATACGCAGTATTTT.

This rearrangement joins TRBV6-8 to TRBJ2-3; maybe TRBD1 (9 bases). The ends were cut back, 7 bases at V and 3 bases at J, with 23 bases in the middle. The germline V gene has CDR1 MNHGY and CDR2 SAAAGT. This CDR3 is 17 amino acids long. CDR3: CASIHSGGQGGTDTQYF. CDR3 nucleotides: TGTGCCAGCATCCACAGCGGGGGACAGGGCGGAACAGATACGCAGTATTTT.